This T cell receptor beta chain was profiled in a study of early T cells in non-severe SARS-CoV-2 infection (dated by TCRdb to the early 2020s). Turning to the overall study: Bulk RNA from unsorted whole blood was used for TCR sequencing, so alpha and beta chains could not be paired. Beyond this particular receptor, the publication reports: VDJdb matching was skewed toward anti-spike CD8 responses and likely underestimated virus-specific expansions, missing private and CD4 specificities.

This clonotype was seen repeatedly, ten times or more. The antigen it recognizes is unknown. It has no much larger one-base neighbor in the sample; base qualities were not kept. Library creation used 5' RACE. Sequencing took place on a NextSeq 500. In the TCR library protocol, unique molecular identifiers were attached to individual cDNA molecules to correct for PCR bias and sequencing error. Sequencing covered both TCR alpha and beta chains, and within each sample the abundances of alpha and beta sequences were tightly co-correlated. Turning to the authors' computational methods: Decombinator V4 was used to perform V gene, J gene and CDR3 annotation of TCR sequences. Expanded TCRs were defined as changing significantly between any two time points under a Poisson model with p below 0.0001. TCR abundances were normalised to the total number of TCRs sequenced in each sample and reported as counts per million. TRAV1-2 paired with TRAJ12, TRAJ20 or TRAJ33 defined MAIT TCRs, while TRAV10 paired with TRAJ18 defined iNKT TCRs. VDJdb, accessed 1 November 2021, was searched for CMV, EBV and SARS-CoV-2 annotated TCRs, with TCRs annotated for multiple antigens excluded. The public reads were run again by TCRdb, first through fastp at Q25 and then through MiXCR, and only productive beta chains were kept. When rows share a CDR3 protein, they turn into one entry using the most common DNA and genes. It is TCRdb's table, rather than the study itself, that gives the V and J calls and clone size. The sample table contains approximately 70,000 distinct CDR3 sequences; only one count was recorded for 4.6% of them. Around 3.4% of the sample goes to the ten largest clones.

There are 15 amino acids in the CDR3, from cysteine to phenylalanine inclusive. Just CDR3 DNA is preserved here, 45 bases in frame from base 1. Trimming takes 5 bases off V and 0 bases off J; junction bases not matched to a gene: 5. Sequences SQVTM (CDR1) and ANQGSEA (CDR2) are obtained from the germline V gene. Set within a cohort of healthcare workers in London, UK, this nested case-control study involved weekly PCR testing of nasopharyngeal swabs along with blood sampling. Between 23 and 31 March 2020, the week of the UK lockdown, healthcare workers were enrolled and then followed up weekly for as long as 16 weeks.

This TCR came from an adult who was a healthcare worker with PCR-confirmed SARS-CoV-2 infection or an uninfected control (not recorded which). The donor label of this sample is uncertain. Recombination linked TRBV29-1 to TRBJ2-2, and TRBD1 aligns with 8 junction nucleotides. Sequenced here: whole blood, sampled at baseline. Here is the DNA: TGCAGCGTTCCCACCAGGGGGCCGAACACCGGGGAGCTGTTTTTT. This codes for CSVPTRGPNTGELFF.